The entry below describes one T cell receptor (beta chain). The antigen is not known. The entry originates in a study of cytomegalovirus exposure and HLA in healthy donors. Broader study findings: Prior analysis indicated that the majority of TCR beta V segments exhibited productivity approximately 87% or approximately 30% of the time.

Trimming at V came to 8 bases and at J to 2 bases, leaving 9 bases not matched to a gene. CDR1 MNHNS and CDR2 SASEGT come from the germline V gene. The CDR3 loop spans 14 amino acids. Primers for the PCR totalled 60 Vbeta and 13 Jbeta. Measured with immunoSEQ multiplex PCR; TCRdb has only the in-frame clones, and not every one. The data hold 100,000 to 150,000 clones, with about 80% observed a single time. This chain joins TRBV6-1 and TRBJ2-7; 7 positions match TRBD2. The sequence was obtained from a woman in her fifties or sixties in good health and CMV-seronegative. The sequenced sample was PBMCs. CDR3 sequence reads: CASLQQRGTYEQYF. The CDR3 coding sequence is TGTGCCAGCCTGCAGCAGCGGGGAACCTACGAGCAGTACTTC.